These 27 T cell receptor beta chains were all obtained from the same sample, sequenced in a study of blood T cell repertoires in COVID-19. Some clones are missing from TCRdb's copy, which holds only in-frame ones; the method was immunoSEQ multiplex PCR. Of 200,000 to 300,000 clones in the sample, approximately 80% are singletons; the top ten hold about 2.3%. The sample consisted of peripheral blood. These receptors were obtained from a man between 35 and 55 years old who had recovered from COVID-19.

The chain recombines TRBV5-1 with TRBJ1-2; tentative D call: TRBD1 (6 bases). The CDR3 is 14 residues long. The germline V gene encodes CDR1 SGHRS and CDR2 YFSETQ. V lost 2 bases to trimming and J lost 2 bases, with 10 bases between them. The CDR3 spells CASSLSDSNYGYTF. The CDR3 nucleotides read TGCGCCAGCAGCTTATCGGACAGCAACTATGGCTACACCTTC.

This clone was recorded at least ten times. The rearrangement links TRBV5-1 to TRBJ2-3; D remains ambiguous. The CDR3 extends over 13 amino acids. Germline V gene lookup returns CDR1 SGHRS and CDR2 YFSETQ. The V and J ends lost 5 bases and 0 bases respectively, with 7 bases between them. The CDR3 coding sequence is TGCGCCAGCAGTCCCCTGAGCACAGATACGCAGTATTTT. Translation: CASSPLSTDTQYF. Variable domain in full (rest from reference TRBV5-1 and TRBJ2-3): KAGVTQTPRYLIKTRGQQVTLSCSPISGHRSVSWYQQTPGQGLQFLFEYFSETQRNKGNFPGRFSGRQFSNSRSEMNVSTLELGDSALYLCASSPLSTDTQYFGPGTRLTVL.

The CDR3 here is CASSLDRAHGYTF. As DNA, the CDR3 is TGTGCCAGCAGCTTGGACAGGGCTCACGGCTACACCTTC. This chain uses TRBV5-6 with TRBJ1-2, with D maybe TRBD1 (6 bases). CDR3 size: 13 residues. The germline gives CDR1 SGHDT, CDR2 YYEEEE. Trimming shortened V by 0 bases and J by 8 bases, and 11 bases separated the two germline ends.

The J gene is TRBJ1-4, the V gene TRBV6-1, with a tentative D call TRBD1 (5 bases). Trimming removed 3 bases from V and 7 bases from J, with 9 bases in between. This CDR3 spans 13 amino acids. CDR1 and CDR2 (germline): MNHNS, SASEGT. The CDR3 loop reads CASSDQGSEKLFF. The CDR3 region has the DNA TGTGCCAGCAGTGACCAGGGTAGTGAAAAACTGTTTTTT.

This clone has a handful of counts. The V gene is TRBV5-1, the J gene TRBJ2-7; 8 nucleotides line up with TRBD2. Germline assignment: CDR1 SGHRS and CDR2 YFSETQ. V was pared by 7 bases and J by 1 base, with 10 bases of the junction left unmatched. This CDR3 has 15 amino acids. The CDR3 region has the DNA TGCGCCAGCCGCCTCGGGGGGGGCCGTTCCTACGAGCAGTACTTC. Translated, it gives CASRLGGGRSYEQYF.

V and J are TRBV5-5 and TRBJ2-3; D is unresolved. The V gene lost 0 bases and the J gene lost 2 bases, with 7 bases spanning the gap. This CDR3 comprises 14 residues. Germline V gene data show CDR1 as SGHKS and CDR2 as YYEKEE (reference sequence). As DNA, the CDR3 is TGTGCCAGCAGCTTGGTTACAATCACAGATACGCAGTATTTT. This encodes CASSLVTITDTQYF.

This clone was picked up a small number of times. The rearrangement uses TRBV11-3 and TRBJ1-1; TRBD1 aligns across 10 bases. Trimming removed 4 bases from V and 5 bases from J; junction bases left unmatched: 4. The CDR3 consists of 14 residues. Germline values: CDR1 SGHNT, CDR2 YENEEA. CDR3 region: CASSWTGGRTEAFF. The CDR3 coding sequence is TGTGCCAGCAGCTGGACAGGGGGAAGGACTGAAGCTTTCTTT.

This clone was observed a handful of times. V is TRBV2 and J is TRBJ2-5; TRBD1 is a possible D gene (7 bases). Trimming removed 9 bases from V and 5 bases from J, with 19 bases in between. CDR1 is SNHLY and CDR2 is FYNNEI in the germline V gene. The CDR3 extends over 14 amino acids. In nucleotides, the CDR3 is TGTGCCAGTAACGCGCGGGACAGAGGCGAGACCCAGTACTTC. Translating gives CASNARDRGETQYF.

The chain joins TRBV7-9 to TRBJ2-1; 13 bases map to TRBD2. Germline V CDR1 and CDR2: SEHNR, FQNEAQ (reference sequence). The J segment lost 9 bases and the V segment lost 5 bases, leaving 7 bases of the junction unmatched. This CDR3 contains 15 residues. The CDR3 DNA is TGTGCCAGCAGCCCCGTACTAGCGGGAGGGCTTGAGCAGTTCTTC. Translating it yields CASSPVLAGGLEQFF.

This clone was seen only a few times. The chain couples TRBV5-5 to TRBJ2-6, with 7 bases aligning to TRBD2. In germline, CDR1 is SGHKS, CDR2 YYEKEE (reference sequence). There are 19 residues in the CDR3. The junction had 13 bases not matched to a gene; V was cut back by 4 bases and J by 0 bases. CDR3 sequence: CASSRGVGSPISGANVLTF. The CDR3, as DNA: TGTGCCAGCAGCCGGGGGGTGGGCAGTCCAATCTCTGGGGCCAACGTCCTGACTTTC.

J is TRBJ2-1 and V is TRBV6-2 or TRBV6-3, with TRBD2 matching over 16 bases. The CDR3 is 20 residues long. The junction had 15 bases not matched to a gene; V was cut back by 2 bases and J by 8 bases. Germline loops: CDR1 MNHEY, CDR2 SVGEGT. CDR3 DNA sequence: TGTGCCAGCAGTTACGAATTAGGAAAAGGGACTAGCGGGGGGGTCGATGAGCAGTTCTTC. Translating gives CASSYELGKGTSGGVDEQFF.

CDR3 nucleotide sequence: TGTGCCAGCTCACCGCCCGACAGGCAAGACTCCTACGAGCAGTACTTC. It translates to CASSPPDRQDSYEQYF. The V call is TRBV18, the J call TRBJ2-7; D perhaps matches TRBD1 (6 bases). Trimming left V 3 bases short and J 0 bases short, with 15 bases between. The CDR3 spans 16 residues. From germline, CDR1 is KGHSH and CDR2 LQKENI.

The chain links TRBV28 to TRBJ1-1; 10 nucleotides match TRBD1. The ends lost 6 bases at V and 3 bases at J; junction bases unmatched: 4. This CDR3 contains 14 residues. Germline V gene data show CDR1 as MDHEN and CDR2 as SYDVKM. As DNA, the CDR3 is TGTGCCAGCAGGCCGGGACAGGGGCACACTGAAGCTTTCTTT. Residues: CASRPGQGHTEAFF.

The rearrangement joins TRBV7-2 to TRBJ1-1; maybe TRBD1 (6 bases). Germline CDR1 reads SGHTA; CDR2 reads FQGNSA. V lost 4 bases to trimming and J lost 10 bases, with 16 bases between them. The CDR3 totals 13 residues. In nucleotides, the CDR3 is TGTGCCAGCAGCTACGGGGACATTGGAGGAGCTTTCTTT. It specifies CASSYGDIGGAFF.

This clone has a single count. This chain joins TRBV5-1 and TRBJ2-1; 11 nucleotides line up with TRBD2. V lost 2 bases and J lost 3; bases outside the gene matches: 1. Looked up from germline, CDR1 is SGHRS and CDR2 is YFSETQ. This CDR3 is built from 15 residues. Here the CDR3 DNA reads TGCGCCAGCAGCTTACTAGCGGGAGACTACAATGAGCAGTTCTTC. Translation gives CASSLLAGDYNEQFF.

This clone appeared a few times. The chain carries TRBV11-2 and TRBJ1-2; 7 bases fit TRBD1. There are 14 residues in the CDR3. In germline, CDR1 is SGHAT, CDR2 FQNNGV. J was trimmed by 5 bases and V by 5 bases; bases with no gene match: 8. The DNA of the CDR3 is TGTGCCAGCAGCCAAGGGACAGCGCTTTATGGCTACACCTTC. This codes for CASSQGTALYGYTF.

The chain couples TRBV12-3 or TRBV12-4 to TRBJ2-5, with no clear D. Trimming removed 6 bases at V and 5 bases at J, with 10 bases between. The CDR3 covers 12 residues. The CDR3 spells CASSPSRETQYF. In nucleotides, the CDR3 is TGTGCCAGCAGCCCCTCTAGGGAGACCCAGTACTTC.

The chain combines TRBV12-3 or TRBV12-4 with TRBJ1-2; no firm D call. The V and J ends lost 3 bases and 8 bases respectively, with 13 bases between them. The CDR3 spans 13 residues. CDR3 DNA: TGTGCCAGCAGTTTTCAGGATGGATGGGGCTACACCTTC. Its protein is CASSFQDGWGYTF.

This clone was seen just once. The chain links TRBV28 to TRBJ2-3, with 9 bases identical to TRBD1. Germline V gives CDR1 MDHEN, CDR2 SYDVKM. Trimming removed 2 bases from V and 4 bases from J; junction bases left unmatched: 10. The CDR3 extends over 17 amino acids. The DNA of the CDR3 is TGTGCCAGCAGTTTACCCTCCGGGACAGGGTATCCAGATACGCAGTATTTT. Amino acid sequence: CASSLPSGTGYPDTQYF.

The chain joins TRBV10-3 to TRBJ2-3; D gene unclear. Germline V gene lookup returns CDR1 ENHRY and CDR2 SYGVKD. Trimming removed 6 bases at V and 3 bases at J, with 4 bases between. CDR3 length equals 11 residues. This CDR3 reads CAIRATDTQYF. The CDR3 bases are TGTGCCATCAGGGCAACAGATACGCAGTATTTT.

This clone has a handful of counts. The chain carries TRBV11-2 and TRBJ2-2, with D possibly matching TRBD2 (6 bases). This CDR3 comprises 16 residues. Trimming stripped 2 bases from V and 0 bases from J, with 10 bases between. The germline V gene encodes CDR1 SGHAT and CDR2 FQNNGV. The CDR3 nucleotides are TGTGCCAGCAGCTTATTTGCTAGCGCGAACACCGGGGAGCTGTTTTTT. Encoded protein: CASSLFASANTGELFF.

The V call is TRBV5-1, the J call TRBJ2-7; TRBD2 aligns across 7 bases. The J segment lost 2 bases and the V segment lost 0 bases, leaving 8 bases of the junction unmatched. The CDR3 loop spans 16 amino acids. CDR1 and CDR2 (germline): SGHRS, YFSETQ. CDR3 DNA sequence: TGCGCCAGCAGCTTGGCCATGCGGGGGAGCGCCTACGAGCAGTACTTC. Its protein is CASSLAMRGSAYEQYF.

The table lists this clone with many counts. This sample includes further DNA sequences coding for the same CDR3. The rearrangement joins TRBV9 to TRBJ2-7; D is possibly TRBD2 (5 bases). CDR3 length equals 13 residues. The V gene lost 0 bases and the J gene lost 4 bases, with 8 bases spanning the gap. Germline V lookup: CDR1 SGDLS, CDR2 YYNGEE. DNA for the CDR3: TGTGCCAGCAGCGTAGCTCCGGGGTACGAGCAGTACTTC. This sequence encodes CASSVAPGYEQYF. Supplemented by reference TRBV9 and TRBJ2-7, the full variable domain reads DSGVTQTPKHLITATGQRVTLRCSPRSGDLSVYWYQQSLDQGLQFLIQYYNGEERAKGNILERFSAQQFPDLHSELNLSSLELGDSALYFCASSVAPGYEQYFGPGTRLTVT.

This rearrangement joins TRBV5-1 to TRBJ1-1; 7 positions match TRBD1. The CDR3 is made up of 17 amino acids. The germline V gene has CDR1 SGHRS and CDR2 YFSETQ. Trimming at V came to 4 bases and at J to 1 base, leaving 13 bases not matched to a gene. In DNA, the CDR3 is TGCGCCAGCAGCGGTGGGGCAGCCGGGACAGCGAACACTGAAGCTTTCTTT. Its translation is CASSGGAAGTANTEAFF.

The V and J genes are TRBV11-2 and TRBJ1-2; D gene uncertain. V dropped 1 base and J dropped 2 bases, with 5 bases sitting between them. Germline V gene data show CDR1 as SGHAT and CDR2 as FQNNGV. The CDR3 sequence is 13 residues long. The CDR3 bases are TGTGCCAGCAGCTTAGGCGTGAACTATGGCTACACCTTC. Translated: CASSLGVNYGYTF.

The gene calls are TRBV7-2 and TRBJ2-1; a possible D gene is TRBD1 (6 bases). V was shortened by 0 bases and J by 2 bases, with 11 bases between the two germline ends. The CDR3 runs to 16 residues. Germline lookup yields CDR1 SGHTA and CDR2 FQGNSA. DNA of the CDR3: TGTGCCAGCAGCTTAGCGGTAGGGGGAGCCTACAATGAGCAGTTCTTC. Its protein product is CASSLAVGGAYNEQFF.

V is TRBV6-1 and J is TRBJ2-7, with a possible D match to TRBD2 (7 bases). The V end was cut by 0 bases, the J end by 4 bases, with 16 bases between. CDR1 is MNHNS and CDR2 is SASEGT in the germline V gene. The CDR3 loop spans 16 amino acids. As DNA, the CDR3 is TGTGCCAGCAGTGAAGCGGGCGGGGGCAACTTATACGAGCAGTACTTC. Protein product: CASSEAGGGNLYEQYF.